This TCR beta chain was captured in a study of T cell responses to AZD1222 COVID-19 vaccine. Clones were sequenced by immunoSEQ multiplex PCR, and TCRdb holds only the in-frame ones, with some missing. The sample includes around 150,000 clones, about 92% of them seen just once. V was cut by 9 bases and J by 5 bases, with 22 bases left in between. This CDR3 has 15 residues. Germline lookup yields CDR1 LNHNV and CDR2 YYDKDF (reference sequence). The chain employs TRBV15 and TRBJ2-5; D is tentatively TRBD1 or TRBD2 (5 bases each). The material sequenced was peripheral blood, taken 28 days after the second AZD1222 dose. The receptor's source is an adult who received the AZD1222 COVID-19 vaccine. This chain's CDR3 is CATERGVSQWETQYF. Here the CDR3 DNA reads TGTGCCACAGAAAGGGGAGTTTCTCAATGGGAGACCCAGTACTTC.